The 22 T cell receptor beta chains in this list originate from one sample, sequenced in a study of chemoradiotherapy in HPV16-positive cancers. The data were produced by immunoSEQ multiplex PCR, yet TCRdb's version contains in-frame clones alone and is incomplete. The sample gives more than 9,000 clones, 85% to 90% of which show up once; about 2.5% is in the top ten. This material was obtained from a patient who underwent chemoradiotherapy. Receptor source: a human donor with HPV-associated anogenital cancer.

The chain joins TRBV30 to TRBJ2-4; weak D call: TRBD2 (6 bases). CDR1 GTSNPN and CDR2 SVGIG come from the germline V gene (reference sequence). Trimming left V 0 bases short and J 3 bases short, with 21 bases between. CDR3 size: 18 residues. The CDR3 DNA reads as TGTGCCTGGAGTGTCCTAGCCTCTCCGGGAGCTTTCAAAAACATTCAGTACTTC. It is translated as CAWSVLASPGAFKNIQYF. Drawing the rest from reference TRBV30 and TRBJ2-4, the complete variable domain is SQTIHQWPATLVQPVGSPLSLECTVEGTSNPNLYWYRQAAGRGLQLLFYSVGIGQISSEVPQNLSASRPQDRQFILSSKKLLLSDSGFYLCAWSVLASPGAFKNIQYFGAGTRLSVL.

In regard to this clone: One junction end disagrees with the germline gene, perhaps due to a read error. The chain links TRBV11-3 to TRBJ2-1; D perhaps matches TRBD2 (6 bases). Germline CDR1 is SGHNT and CDR2 is YENEEA. The CDR3 loop spans 12 amino acids. The CDR3 loop reads CASSLDREVALF. The CDR3 DNA follows: TGTGCCAGCAGCTTAGACAGGGAGGTTGCTCTCTTC.

The V and J genes are TRBV6-5 and TRBJ1-5; 7 nucleotides agree with TRBD1. This CDR3 contains 14 residues. The trim removed 6 bases at V and 4 bases at J, leaving 6 bases unmatched. Germline CDR1 is MNHEY and CDR2 is SVGAGI. CDR3 residues: CASRRTGPNQPQHF. The CDR3 nucleotides are TGTGCCAGCAGGCGGACAGGCCCAAATCAGCCCCAGCATTTT.

V is TRBV7-8 and J is TRBJ2-1; D might be TRBD1 or TRBD2, each matching 6 bases. Germline lookup yields CDR1 SGHVS and CDR2 FQNEAQ. Deletions cut 5 bases from V and 7 bases from J, with 9 bases between. The CDR3 runs to 12 residues. The CDR3 protein is CASSGGGNEQFF. The CDR3 DNA reads as TGTGCCAGCAGCGGAGGGGGGAATGAGCAGTTCTTC.

The chain recombines TRBV7-2 with TRBJ2-5; D ambiguous. Germline assignment: CDR1 SGHTA and CDR2 FQGNSA. Trimming removed 2 bases from V and 0 bases from J, with 7 bases in between. This CDR3 region has 14 residues. CDR3 DNA: TGTGCCAGCAGCTTACGGCGGAACCAAGAGACCCAGTACTTC. Its translation: CASSLRRNQETQYF.

This clone was recorded a few times. The chain has TRBV7-3 and TRBJ2-1, with 9 nucleotides matching TRBD2. CDR1 and CDR2 (germline): SGHTA, FQGTGA. V lost 2 bases, J lost 5 bases, and 10 bases stayed unmatched. This CDR3 is 17 amino acids long. The chain's CDR3 is CASSLRPAGGPNNEQFF. CDR3 coding DNA: TGTGCCAGCAGCTTACGGCCCGCGGGGGGGCCCAACAATGAGCAGTTCTTC. The full variable domain, completed using reference TRBV7-3 and TRBJ2-1, is GAGVSQTPSNKVTEKGKYVELRCDPISGHTALYWYRQSLGQGPEFLIYFQGTGAADDSGLPNDRFFAVRPEGSVSTLKIQRTERGDSAVYLCASSLRPAGGPNNEQFFGPGTRLTVL.

The chain combines TRBV6-1 with TRBJ1-2; D unresolved. CDR1 is MNHNS and CDR2 is SASEGT in the germline V gene. This CDR3 has 14 amino acids. Trimming removed 0 bases at V and 4 bases at J, with 9 bases between. CDR3 coding DNA: TGTGCCAGCAGTGAAGCCCAGGACGGCTATGGCTACACCTTC. It codes for CASSEAQDGYGYTF.

The chain joins TRBV19 to TRBJ2-2, with D possibly TRBD2 on 5 matching bases. This CDR3 has 14 residues. Trimming left V 3 bases short and J 5 bases short, with 10 bases between. From germline, CDR1 is LNHDA and CDR2 SQIVND (reference sequence). In DNA, the CDR3 is TGTGCCAGTAGTATGGCCCCGGGGACCGGGGAGCTGTTTTTT. Residues: CASSMAPGTGELFF. Filled out from reference TRBV19 and TRBJ2-2, the complete variable domain reads DGGITQSPKYLFRKEGQNVTLSCEQNLNHDAMYWYRQDPGQGLRLIYYSQIVNDFQKGDIAEGYSVSREKKESFPLTVTSAQKNPTAFYLCASSMAPGTGELFFGEGSRLTVL.

V usage is TRBV5-1 and J usage is TRBJ1-2; D not resolved. This CDR3 has 14 amino acids. The germline V gene encodes CDR1 SGHRS and CDR2 YFSETQ. V shed 0 bases and J shed 6 bases, with 12 bases lying between them. The CDR3 sequence is CASSLAGKSDGYTF. The DNA of the CDR3 is TGCGCCAGCAGCTTGGCGGGAAAAAGTGATGGCTACACCTTC.

About this clone: Compared with germline, one end of the junction differs, possibly owing to a read error. The gene calls are TRBV7-7 and TRBJ2-7; D unresolved. The germline gives CDR1 SSHAT, CDR2 FNYEAQ (reference sequence). The CDR3 consists of 14 residues. The CDR3 sequence is CASSLARLSYEQYF. The CDR3 nucleotides read TGTGCTAGCAGCTTAGCACGGCTCTCCTACGAGCAGTACTTC.

The CDR3 DNA sequence: TGTGCCAGCAGCTTGGCGGAGATTAATTCACCCCTCCACTTT. The encoded protein is CASSLAEINSPLHF. This chain links TRBV5-6 with TRBJ1-6; D call uncertain. There are 14 residues in the CDR3. CDR1 and CDR2 from the germline V gene are SGHDT and YYEEEE. V lost 0 bases and J lost 6, with 7 bases in between.

V gene TRBV4-2 combines with J gene TRBJ2-1; no definite D call. Germline CDR1 and CDR2: LGHNA and YNFKEQ. V was shortened by 1 base and J by 0 bases, with 1 base between the two germline ends. The CDR3 consists of 13 residues. The CDR3 protein is CASSQVSYNEQFF. The CDR3 nucleotides read TGTGCCAGCAGCCAAGTCTCCTACAATGAGCAGTTCTTC.

This chain joins TRBV9 and TRBJ1-2, with D tentatively TRBD1 (5 bases). V lost 0 bases and J 2 bases, leaving 8 bases between the germline ends. The CDR3 is made up of 14 amino acids. Germline CDR1 reads SGDLS; CDR2 reads YYNGEE. The CDR3: CASSVGQGNYGYTF. Written as DNA, the CDR3 is TGTGCCAGCAGCGTAGGGCAGGGAAACTATGGCTACACCTTC.

The J gene is TRBJ2-1, the V gene TRBV10-3; possible D gene TRBD2, 5 bases. The germline V and J ends were trimmed by 5 bases and 3 bases, with 5 bases remaining between them. This CDR3 spans 12 amino acids. From germline, CDR1 is ENHRY and CDR2 SYGVKD. The CDR3, as DNA: TGTGCCATCAGTCGGGGCTACAATGAGCAGTTCTTC. Translated, it gives CAISRGYNEQFF.

This rearrangement joins TRBV7-2 to TRBJ2-3; D not certain. V was trimmed by 1 base and J by 7 bases, leaving 6 bases between them. CDR1 SGHTA and CDR2 FQGNSA come from the germline V gene. The CDR3 covers 12 residues. The chain's CDR3 is CASSLGLYTQYF. The CDR3 region has the DNA TGTGCCAGCAGCTTAGGACTGTATACGCAGTATTTT.

The genes are TRBV7-2 and TRBJ2-2; weak D call: TRBD1 (5 bases). The CDR3 is 16 amino acids. The germline CDR1 and CDR2 sequences are SGHTA and FQGNSA. Trimming shortened V by 5 bases and J by 1 base, and 14 bases separated the two germline ends. CDR3 DNA sequence: TGTGCCAGCAGCCGGCAACAGGCTATGAACACCGGGGAGCTGTTTTTT. Protein sequence: CASSRQQAMNTGELFF.

Comment on this clone: This specimen includes other DNA sequences encoding the same CDR3. The rearrangement uses TRBV7-9 and TRBJ2-7; D assignment may be TRBD1 or TRBD2 (5 bases each). V was pared by 9 bases and J by 1 base, with 10 bases between. The CDR3 is 12 amino acids. Germline lookup yields CDR1 SEHNR and CDR2 FQNEAQ (reference sequence). The CDR3 DNA reads TGTGCCAGTGGGGACGGTTCCTACGAGCAGTACTTC. Residues: CASGDGSYEQYF.

This clone was seen only a few times. The chain employs TRBV6-1 and TRBJ2-2; D call uncertain. V shed 2 bases and J shed 4 bases, with 5 bases lying between them. The CDR3 is 13 amino acids. Germline lookup yields CDR1 MNHNS and CDR2 SASEGT. The DNA of the CDR3 is TGTGCCAGCAGTGAAAGACTCACCGGGGAGCTGTTTTTT. Translation gives CASSERLTGELFF.

The chain joins TRBV2 to TRBJ1-2, with 9 nucleotides matching TRBD1. With 6 bases clipped from V and 6 bases from J, the junction kept 5 bases outside the gene matches. CDR1 and CDR2 (germline): SNHLY, FYNNEI. CDR3 length: 13 amino acids. The CDR3 reads CASRYTGGDGYTF. Written as DNA, the CDR3 is TGTGCCAGCAGGTATACAGGGGGCGATGGCTACACCTTC.

This rearrangement joins TRBV11-2 to TRBJ2-2; no definite D call. The ends were cut back, 6 bases at V and 0 bases at J, with 8 bases in the middle. CDR3 length equals 14 residues. The germline V gene has CDR1 SGHAT and CDR2 FQNNGV. The CDR3 protein is CASRFFSNTGELFF. CDR3 in DNA: TGTGCCAGCAGGTTTTTCTCGAACACCGGGGAGCTGTTTTTT.

In DNA, the CDR3 is TGTGCCAGCAGCTTTGAGGGGGGGGGACTAGCGGGAGTGGATACGCAGTATTTT. It specifies CASSFEGGGLAGVDTQYF. The chain combines TRBV12-1 with TRBJ2-3; no check of the table's D call, TRBD2, against the DNA was made. TRBV12-1 corresponds to a pseudogene. The CDR3 contains 18 residues.

The chain couples TRBV7-2 to TRBJ1-6; no reliable D call. Germline loops: CDR1 SGHTA, CDR2 FQGNSA. This CDR3 is built from 18 residues. V lost 2 bases and J lost 9, with 23 bases in between. CDR3: CASSLSGPSNTGASPLHF. The DNA for the CDR3 is TGTGCCAGCAGCTTATCTGGTCCCAGTAATACGGGCGCTTCACCCCTCCACTTT.